Listed below are T cell receptor beta chains from one sample, sequenced in a study of regulatory T cells in long-lasting Graves disease. One entry per CDR3 protein results from TCRdb running MiXCR on the multiplex PCR reads. The table records 620,000 or so distinct CDR3 sequences, under 20% of them present only once. These data also featured in a second study, about T cells in Graves' hyperthyroidism and ophthalmopathy.

The sample was peripheral blood mononuclear cells (PBMCs), taken at new diagnosis, from a patient treated with antithyroid drugs. The receptors stem from a woman in her twenties or thirties with Graves disease. Both conserved end residues are part of each CDR3. Each record gives: clone size, J gene, D gene, V gene, CDR3 DNA, CDR3 protein. A D gene is named only where the DNA matches it firmly. Rows may omit the clone size; those that give it use once, few, many or a size class.

>.|TRBJ2-3|TRBD1|TRBV30
TGTGCCTGGAGTGAGGGGACAGGGACAACAGATACGCAGTATTTT
CAWSEGTGTTDTQYF
>.|TRBJ1-3|TRBD1|TRBV20-1
TGCAGTGCAGGGGACAGGCGTGGAAACACCATATATTTT
CSAGDRRGNTIYF
>many|TRBJ1-5|.|TRBV19
TGTGCCAGTATCGCGGCAGCCCCAGCGAATCAGCCCCAGCATTTT
CASIAAAPANQPQHF
>many|TRBJ1-4|TRBD1|TRBV18
TGTGCCAGCTCAACCGGGACAGGGAATGAAAAACTGTTTTTT
CASSTGTGNEKLFF
>many|TRBJ2-3|TRBD2|TRBV2
TGTGCCAGCATAAAAAGCGGGAGCGAAGATACGCAGTATTTT
CASIKSGSEDTQYF
>many|TRBJ2-1|.|TRBV18
TGTGCCAGCTCCTTGGTGGCAGACAATGAGCAGTTCTTC
CASSLVADNEQFF
>.|TRBJ1-1|.|TRBV4-2
TGTGCCAGCAGCCAAGCTGTAGGGAACACTGAAGCTTTCTTT
CASSQAVGNTEAFF
>.|TRBJ2-3|.|TRBV7-3
TGTGCCAGCAGCTTCCGGCCCAGCGGAACGACAGATACGCAGTATTTT
CASSFRPSGTTDTQYF
>few|TRBJ2-7|TRBD2|TRBV18
TGTGCCAGCTCACCACCAAGCGGGAGGGCTGGTGAGCAGTACTTC
CASSPPSGRAGEQYF
>many|TRBJ1-5|.|TRBV5-1
TGCGCCAGCAGCACCGACTTCAATCAGCCCCAGCATTTT
CASSTDFNQPQHF
>few|TRBJ2-7|TRBD2|TRBV5-5
TGTGCCAGCAGGACTAGCGGGAACGAGCAGTACTTC
CASRTSGNEQYF
>many|TRBJ1-1|.|TRBV7-2
TGTGCCAGCAGCTCAAGGACTCAGGGGTGGGGCACTGAAGCTTTCTTT
CASSSRTQGWGTEAFF
>few|TRBJ1-1|.|TRBV20-1
TGCAGTGCTAGAGGACACTTGAACACTGAAGCTTTCTTT
CSARGHLNTEAFF
>many|TRBJ2-3|TRBD2|TRBV5-1
TGCGCCAGCAGCTTCGAGCGGGAGGAAGCAGATACGCAGTATTTT
CASSFEREEADTQYF
>.|TRBJ1-3|.|TRBV30
TGTGCCTGGAGGGACCGTCTTACCTCCTCTGGAAACGCCATATATTTT
CAWRDRLTSSGNAIYF
>few|TRBJ2-7|.|TRBV9
TGTGCCAGCAGCGTTACCTTCGGGGGCTACGAGCAGTACTTC
CASSVTFGGYEQYF
>many|TRBJ2-7|TRBD2|TRBV18
TGTGCCAGCTCACCACCGGTAACTAGCGGGAGAGTCTACGAGCAGTACTTC
CASSPPVTSGRVYEQYF
>many|TRBJ1-2|TRBD1|TRBV18
TGTGCCAGCTCACAAGACAGGGGGTATGGCTACACCTTC
CASSQDRGYGYTF
>many|TRBJ1-1|.|TRBV12-3/TRBV12-4
TGTGCCAGCAGAGGACGAGAAGCTTTCTTT
CASRGREAFF
>few|TRBJ1-2|.|TRBV27
TGTGCCAGCAGTGCGGGGGGGGCGACCTATGGCTACACCTTC
CASSAGGATYGYTF
>.|TRBJ1-2|.|TRBV3-1
TGTGCCAGCAGCCAAGGGACACTCTATGGCTACACCTTC
CASSQGTLYGYTF
>once|TRBJ1-4|.|TRBV18
TGTGCCAGCTCACCACTGACCCTCGCAACTAATGAAAAACTGTTTTTT
CASSPLTLATNEKLFF
>many|TRBJ2-3|.|TRBV6-2/TRBV6-3
TGTGCCAGCAGTTCGACGGGAACCACAGATACGCAGTATTTT
CASSSTGTTDTQYF
>many|TRBJ1-5|.|TRBV20-1
TGCAGTGCAGGGGTGGCATATTCGGGCAATCAGCCCCAGCATTTT
CSAGVAYSGNQPQHF
>many|TRBJ1-6|TRBD1|TRBV13
TGTGCCAGCGGCATGACAGGGACTAATTCACCCCTCCACTTT
CASGMTGTNSPLHF
>once|TRBJ1-2|.|TRBV6-2/TRBV6-3
TGTGCCAGCAGTTACTCGACGGCTGGGAGTTCTACCTATGGCTACACCTTC
CASSYSTAGSSTYGYTF
>few|TRBJ1-3|.|TRBV18
TGTGCCAGCTCACCAGTCACGGAATCGACCATATATTTT
CASSPVTESTIYF
>many|TRBJ2-7|TRBD2|TRBV28
TGTGCCAGCAGTTTATTCAGCGGGAGGGCCTCATACGAGCAGTACTTC
CASSLFSGRASYEQYF
>many|TRBJ1-1|.|TRBV5-1
TGTGCCAGCAGCTCCCAAGGGTACACTGAAGCTTTCTTT
CASSSQGYTEAFF
>many|TRBJ1-5|.|TRBV6-1
TGTGCCAGCAGTGAACATAGGTTACGGCCCCAGCATTTT
CASSEHRLRPQHF
>.|TRBJ2-3|TRBD2|TRBV7-3
TGTGTCAGCAGCCCTAGACCGGGACTAGCAGATACGCAGTATTTT
CVSSPRPGLADTQYF
>.|TRBJ1-5|.|TRBV18
TGTGCCAGCTCACCGCAGGACAGCCAAAATCAGCCCCAGCATTTT
CASSPQDSQNQPQHF
>few|TRBJ2-1|TRBD1|TRBV5-1
TGCGCCAGCAGCCTGGGACAGGTCAACAATGAGCAGTTCTTC
CASSLGQVNNEQFF
>many|TRBJ2-7|TRBD1|TRBV6-1
TGTGCCAGCAGTCGAACGACAAATCCGGGACAGGGACGCGAGCAGTACTTC
CASSRTTNPGQGREQYF
>many|TRBJ2-1|TRBD2|TRBV29-1
TGCAGCGTTGAAACTAGCGGGAGGGCCGATGAGCAGTTCTTC
CSVETSGRADEQFF
>many|TRBJ1-1|.|TRBV10-3
TGTGCCATCAGGGATGAGACTTCGAACACTGAAGCTTTCTTT
CAIRDETSNTEAFF
>many|TRBJ1-2|TRBD1|TRBV7-2
TGTGCCAGCAGCTCGGGCGGGACAGCCGCTAACTATGGCTACACCTTC
CASSSGGTAANYGYTF
>.|TRBJ2-2|.|TRBV28
TGTGCCAGCACCCGCGGGGATGGGGTCGGGGAGCTGTTTTTT
CASTRGDGVGELFF
>.|TRBJ2-1|TRBD2|TRBV3-1
TGTGCCAGCAGCCAAGATCTTGCTAGCGGGAGCCTCTACAATGAGCAGTTCTTC
CASSQDLASGSLYNEQFF
>.|TRBJ1-1|TRBD1|TRBV19
TGTGCCAGTAGTTCACCGGGACAGACGAACACTGAAGCTTTCTTT
CASSSPGQTNTEAFF
>few|TRBJ1-1|.|TRBV11-2
TGTGCCAGCAGCTTAGGGGGAGGGTGGACTGAAGCTTTCTTT
CASSLGGGWTEAFF
>many|TRBJ2-1|TRBD2|TRBV15
TGTGCCACCAGCAGAGATCAGGCGGGAGGGTATGAGCAGTTCTTC
CATSRDQAGGYEQFF
>.|TRBJ2-3|.|TRBV3-1
TGTGCCAGCAGCCAAGACCGGCTCGCCGGGACTTCATTT
CASSQDRLAGTSF
>many|TRBJ1-1|.|TRBV11-3
TGTGCCAGCACCTACCGGGCCAAAAGGGCCACTGAAGCTTTCTTT
CASTYRAKRATEAFF
>.|TRBJ1-5|TRBD1|TRBV30
TGTGCCTGGAGCGCCCTACAGGGGCTTAGCAATCAGCCCCAGCATTTT
CAWSALQGLSNQPQHF
>few|TRBJ2-1|TRBD2|TRBV3-1
TGTGCCAGCAGCCAAGAGCTAGCGGGAGTCTCGTATGAGCAGTTCTTC
CASSQELAGVSYEQFF
>.|TRBJ2-2|TRBD1|TRBV6-1
TGTGCCAGCTCAGGGACAGCGCACGGCGGGGAGCTGTTTTTT
CASSGTAHGGELFF
>many|TRBJ2-3|.|TRBV7-9
TGTGCCAGCAGCTTAGTCTCAGATACGCAGTATTTT
CASSLVSDTQYF
>.|TRBJ2-1|.|TRBV19
TGTGCCAGTAGTGATGGAGGCGACTACAATGAGCAGTTCTTC
CASSDGGDYNEQFF
>few|TRBJ2-3|.|TRBV9
TGTGCCAGCAGCGGATCAGGGAGGGGGACAGATACGCAGTATTTT
CASSGSGRGTDTQYF
>many|TRBJ1-1|.|TRBV2
TGTGCCAGCAGCGGGGACTTTGAAGCTTTCTTT
CASSGDFEAFF
>many|TRBJ2-5|TRBD2|TRBV9
TGTGCCAGCAGCGTACAAGCGGGAAAGCGGGAGACCCAGTACTTC
CASSVQAGKRETQYF
>.|TRBJ1-3|.|TRBV7-2
TGTGCCAGCAGCTTAGTTGGGGGACTCTCTGGAAACACCATATATTTT
CASSLVGGLSGNTIYF